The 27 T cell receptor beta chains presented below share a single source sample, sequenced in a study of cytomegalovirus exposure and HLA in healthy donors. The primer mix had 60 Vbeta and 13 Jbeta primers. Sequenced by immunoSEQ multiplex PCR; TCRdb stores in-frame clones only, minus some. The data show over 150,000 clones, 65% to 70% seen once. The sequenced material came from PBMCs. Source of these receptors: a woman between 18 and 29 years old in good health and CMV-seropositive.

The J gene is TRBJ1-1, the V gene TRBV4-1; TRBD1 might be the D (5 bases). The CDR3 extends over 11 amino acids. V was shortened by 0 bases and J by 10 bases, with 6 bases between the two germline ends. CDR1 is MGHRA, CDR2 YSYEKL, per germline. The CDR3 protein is CASSQDDRAFF. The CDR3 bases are TGCGCCAGCAGCCAAGATGACAGAGCTTTCTTT.

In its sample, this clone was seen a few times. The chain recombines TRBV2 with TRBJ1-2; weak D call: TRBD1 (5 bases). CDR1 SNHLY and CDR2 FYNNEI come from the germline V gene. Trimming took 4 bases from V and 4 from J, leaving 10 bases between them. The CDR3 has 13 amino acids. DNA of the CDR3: TGTGCCAGCAGTGGACAGATAGTCTATGGCTACACCTTC. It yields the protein CASSGQIVYGYTF.

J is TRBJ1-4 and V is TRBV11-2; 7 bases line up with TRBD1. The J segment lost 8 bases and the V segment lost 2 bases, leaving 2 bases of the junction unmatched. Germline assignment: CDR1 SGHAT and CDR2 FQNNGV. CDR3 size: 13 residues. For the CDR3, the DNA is TGTGCCAGCAGCTTACAGGGACAGGAAAAACTGTTTTTT. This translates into CASSLQGQEKLFF.

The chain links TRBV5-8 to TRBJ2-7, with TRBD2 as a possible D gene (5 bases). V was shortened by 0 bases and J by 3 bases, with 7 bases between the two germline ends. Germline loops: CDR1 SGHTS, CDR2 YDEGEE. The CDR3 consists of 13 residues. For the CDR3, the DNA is TGTGCCAGCAGCTTGGGCGACTACTACGAGCAGTACTTC. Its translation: CASSLGDYYEQYF.

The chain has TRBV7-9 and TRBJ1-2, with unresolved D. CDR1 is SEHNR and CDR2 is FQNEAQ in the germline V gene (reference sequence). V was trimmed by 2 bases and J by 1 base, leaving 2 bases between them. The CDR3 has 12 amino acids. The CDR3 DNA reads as TGTGCCAGCAGCTTATATAACTATGGCTACACCTTC. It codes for CASSLYNYGYTF.

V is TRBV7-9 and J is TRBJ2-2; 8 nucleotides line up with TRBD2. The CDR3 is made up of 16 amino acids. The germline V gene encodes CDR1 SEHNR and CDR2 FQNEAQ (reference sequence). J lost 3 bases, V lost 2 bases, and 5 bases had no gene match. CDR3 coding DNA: TGTGCCAGCAGCTTATGGGCGGGAGGACACACCGGGGAGCTGTTTTTT. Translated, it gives CASSLWAGGHTGELFF. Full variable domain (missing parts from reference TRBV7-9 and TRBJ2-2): DTGVSQNPRHKITKRGQNVTFRCDPISEHNRLYWYRQTLGQGPEFLTYFQNEAQLEKSRLLSDRFSAERPKGSFSTLEIQRTEQGDSAMYLCASSLWAGGHTGELFFGEGSRLTVL.

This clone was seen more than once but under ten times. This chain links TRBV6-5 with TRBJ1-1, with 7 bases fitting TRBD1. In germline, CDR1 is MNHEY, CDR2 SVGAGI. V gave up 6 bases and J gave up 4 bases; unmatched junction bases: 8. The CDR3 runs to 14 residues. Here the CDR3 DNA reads TGTGCCAGCAGAGCCGACAGGGTGGGCACTGAAGCTTTCTTT. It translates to CASRADRVGTEAFF.

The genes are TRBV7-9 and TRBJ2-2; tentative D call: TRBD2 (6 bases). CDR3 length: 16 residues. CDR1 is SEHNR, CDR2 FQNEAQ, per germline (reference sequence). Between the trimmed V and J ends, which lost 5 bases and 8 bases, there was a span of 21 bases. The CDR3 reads CASSGGTGRENGELFF. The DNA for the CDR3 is TGTGCCAGCAGCGGGGGGACCGGGAGAGAAAATGGGGAGCTGTTTTTT.

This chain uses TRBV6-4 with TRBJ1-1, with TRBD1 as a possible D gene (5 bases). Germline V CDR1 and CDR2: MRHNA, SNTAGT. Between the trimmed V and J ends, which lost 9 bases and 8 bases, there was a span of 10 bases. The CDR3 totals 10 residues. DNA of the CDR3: TGTGCCAGGCAAAGGACAGAAGCTTTCTTT. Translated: CARQRTEAFF.

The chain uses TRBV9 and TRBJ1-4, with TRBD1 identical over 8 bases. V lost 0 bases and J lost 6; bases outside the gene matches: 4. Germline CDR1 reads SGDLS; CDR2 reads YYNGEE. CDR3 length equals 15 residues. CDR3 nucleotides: TGTGCCAGCAGCGTAGGAGAGACAGGGGATGAAAAACTGTTTTTT. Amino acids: CASSVGETGDEKLFF.

The CDR3 coding sequence is TGTGCCAGCAGCTTAAGACAGGATCAGCCCCAGCATTTT. Translated: CASSLRQDQPQHF. The V and J genes are TRBV7-9 and TRBJ1-5, with D perhaps matching TRBD1 (6 bases). V was shortened by 2 bases and J by 5 bases, with 7 bases between the two germline ends. The CDR3 consists of 13 residues. Germline loops: CDR1 SEHNR, CDR2 FQNEAQ (reference sequence).

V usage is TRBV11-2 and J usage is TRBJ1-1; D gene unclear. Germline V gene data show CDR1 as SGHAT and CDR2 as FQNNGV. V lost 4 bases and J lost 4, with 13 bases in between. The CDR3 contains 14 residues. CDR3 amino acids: CASSYSVGSTEAFF. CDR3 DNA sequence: TGTGCCAGCAGCTATAGTGTCGGGAGCACTGAAGCTTTCTTT.

CDR3 sequence reads: CASSAPGQRSGNTIYF. The DNA of the CDR3 is TGTGCCAGTAGTGCTCCGGGACAGCGCTCTGGAAACACCATATATTTT. The V and J genes are TRBV19 and TRBJ1-3, with TRBD1 matching 7 bases. The germline gives CDR1 LNHDA, CDR2 SQIVND (reference sequence). Unmatched junction bases numbered 7, after V lost 5 bases and J lost 0 bases. The CDR3 is made up of 16 amino acids.

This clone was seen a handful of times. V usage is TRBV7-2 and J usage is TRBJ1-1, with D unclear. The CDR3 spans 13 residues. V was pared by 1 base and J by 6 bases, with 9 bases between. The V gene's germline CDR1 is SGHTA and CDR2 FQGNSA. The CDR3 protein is CASSLVSAAEAFF. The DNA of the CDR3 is TGTGCCAGCAGCTTAGTCTCTGCAGCTGAAGCTTTCTTT.

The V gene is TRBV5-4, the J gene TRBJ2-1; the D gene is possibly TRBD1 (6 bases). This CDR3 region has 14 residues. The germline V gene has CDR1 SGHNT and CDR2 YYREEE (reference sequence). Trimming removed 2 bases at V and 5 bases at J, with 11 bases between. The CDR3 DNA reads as TGTGCCAGCAGCTTAGGACAGCTAAACAATGAGCAGTTCTTC. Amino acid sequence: CASSLGQLNNEQFF.

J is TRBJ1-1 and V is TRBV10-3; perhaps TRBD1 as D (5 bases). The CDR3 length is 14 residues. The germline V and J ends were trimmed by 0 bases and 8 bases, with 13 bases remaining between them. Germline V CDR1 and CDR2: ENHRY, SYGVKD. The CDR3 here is CAISESGGVREAFF. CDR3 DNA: TGTGCCATCAGTGAGTCGGGGGGAGTACGAGAAGCTTTCTTT.

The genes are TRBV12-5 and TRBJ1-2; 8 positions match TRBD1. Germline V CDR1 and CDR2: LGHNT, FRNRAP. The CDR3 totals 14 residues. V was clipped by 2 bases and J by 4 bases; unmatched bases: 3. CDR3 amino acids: CASGLPTGGYGYTF. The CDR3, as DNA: TGTGCTAGTGGTTTGCCAACAGGGGGCTATGGCTACACCTTC.

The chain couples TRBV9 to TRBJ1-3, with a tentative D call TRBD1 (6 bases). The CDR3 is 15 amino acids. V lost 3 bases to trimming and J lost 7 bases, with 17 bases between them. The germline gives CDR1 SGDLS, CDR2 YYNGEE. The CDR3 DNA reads TGTGCCAGCAGCGAAACAGGGCTGGTTGGGAACACCATATATTTT. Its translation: CASSETGLVGNTIYF.

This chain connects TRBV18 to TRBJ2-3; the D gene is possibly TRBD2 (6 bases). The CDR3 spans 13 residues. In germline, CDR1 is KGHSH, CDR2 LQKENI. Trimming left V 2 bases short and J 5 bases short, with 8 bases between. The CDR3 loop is CASSPGAGDTQYF. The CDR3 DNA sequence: TGTGCCAGCTCACCAGGAGCGGGAGATACGCAGTATTTT.

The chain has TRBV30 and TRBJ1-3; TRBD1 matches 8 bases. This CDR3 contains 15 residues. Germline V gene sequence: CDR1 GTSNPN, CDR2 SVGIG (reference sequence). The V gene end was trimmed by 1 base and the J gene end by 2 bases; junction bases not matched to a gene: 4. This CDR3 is CAWSDGTGPGNTIYF. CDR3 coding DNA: TGTGCCTGGAGTGATGGGACAGGACCTGGAAACACCATATATTTT.

As DNA, the CDR3 is TGTGCCATCAGTGAGGGATTAGCGGGGGGCGTGAGGACCGGGGAGCTGTTTTTT. Translated, it gives CAISEGLAGGVRTGELFF. This rearrangement joins TRBV10-3 to TRBJ2-2, with 10 positions matching TRBD2. Trimming at V came to 2 bases and at J to 5 bases, leaving 11 bases not matched to a gene. Looked up from germline, CDR1 is ENHRY and CDR2 is SYGVKD. The length of the CDR3 is 18 residues.

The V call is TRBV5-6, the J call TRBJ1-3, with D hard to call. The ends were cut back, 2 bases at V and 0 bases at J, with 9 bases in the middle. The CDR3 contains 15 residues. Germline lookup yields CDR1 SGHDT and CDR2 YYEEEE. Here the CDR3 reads CASSFWEFSGNTIYF. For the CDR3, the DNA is TGTGCCAGCAGCTTCTGGGAGTTCTCTGGAAACACCATATATTTT.

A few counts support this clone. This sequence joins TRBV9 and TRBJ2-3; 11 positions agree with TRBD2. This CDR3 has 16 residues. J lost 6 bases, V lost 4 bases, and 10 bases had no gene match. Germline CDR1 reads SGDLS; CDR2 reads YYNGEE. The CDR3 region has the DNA TGTGCCAGCAGCCCCGTAGCGGGGGGGCTGTTGGATACGCAGTATTTT. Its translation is CASSPVAGGLLDTQYF. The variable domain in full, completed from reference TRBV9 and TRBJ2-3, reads DSGVTQTPKHLITATGQRVTLRCSPRSGDLSVYWYQQSLDQGLQFLIQYYNGEERAKGNILERFSAQQFPDLHSELNLSSLELGDSALYFCASSPVAGGLLDTQYFGPGTRLTVL.

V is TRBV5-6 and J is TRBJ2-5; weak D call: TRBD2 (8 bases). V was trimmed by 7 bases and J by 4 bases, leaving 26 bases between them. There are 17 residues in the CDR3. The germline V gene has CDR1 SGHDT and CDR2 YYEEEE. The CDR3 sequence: CASLPSTGAGGGETQYF. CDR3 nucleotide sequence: TGTGCCAGCCTCCCTAGTACAGGGGCCGGGGGGGGAGAGACCCAGTACTTC.

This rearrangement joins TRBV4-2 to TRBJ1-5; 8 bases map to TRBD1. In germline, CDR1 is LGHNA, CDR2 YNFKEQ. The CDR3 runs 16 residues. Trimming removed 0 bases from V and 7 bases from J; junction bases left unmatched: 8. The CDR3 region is CASSQESRGRDQPQHF. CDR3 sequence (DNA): TGTGCCAGCAGCCAAGAGTCCAGGGGGCGCGACCAGCCCCAGCATTTT.

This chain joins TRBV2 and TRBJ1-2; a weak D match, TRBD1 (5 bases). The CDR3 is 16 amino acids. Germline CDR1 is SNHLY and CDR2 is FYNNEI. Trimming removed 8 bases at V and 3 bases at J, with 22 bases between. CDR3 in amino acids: CASLREGGVSYYGYTF. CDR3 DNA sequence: TGTGCCAGCCTCAGGGAAGGAGGGGTCAGCTACTATGGCTACACCTTC.

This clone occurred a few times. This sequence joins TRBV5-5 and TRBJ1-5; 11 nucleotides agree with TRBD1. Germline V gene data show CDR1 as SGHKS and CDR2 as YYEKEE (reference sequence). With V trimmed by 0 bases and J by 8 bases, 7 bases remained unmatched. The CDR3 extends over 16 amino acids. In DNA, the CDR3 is TGTGCCAGCAGCTTGGCCGGGACAGGGGGGGGAAAGCCCCAGCATTTT. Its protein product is CASSLAGTGGGKPQHF.